This record looks at one T cell receptor beta chain sequence and its context. Its antigen remains unidentified. Blood got drawn at baseline, again on cycle 4 day 1, and then on cycle 7 day 1. These data belong to a study of OX40 agonist ivuxolimab in advanced cancers. CDR3 length equals 14 residues. Trimming removed 4 bases at V and 0 bases at J, with 7 bases between. Germline assignment: CDR1 SGHVS and CDR2 FQNEAQ. Notes on the study in general: CD4+ and CD8+ T cells in blood underwent clonal expansion by week 6 at 0.1 to 3.0 mg/kg.

Clones were sequenced by immunoSEQ multiplex PCR, and TCRdb holds only the in-frame ones, with some missing. The sample carries some 72,000 clones, 80% to 95% recorded once. The clonotype was recovered from an adult with an advanced solid tumor such as melanoma, head and neck, liver or kidney cancer. Sequencing was performed on CD4+ or CD8+ T cells sorted from blood, taken in a trial of the OX40 agonist ivuxolimab. The chain employs TRBV7-8 and TRBJ1-5; no definite D call. The CDR3 region has the DNA TGTGCCAGCAGCTCGGATAATAGCAATCAGCCCCAGCATTTT. Residues: CASSSDNSNQPQHF.